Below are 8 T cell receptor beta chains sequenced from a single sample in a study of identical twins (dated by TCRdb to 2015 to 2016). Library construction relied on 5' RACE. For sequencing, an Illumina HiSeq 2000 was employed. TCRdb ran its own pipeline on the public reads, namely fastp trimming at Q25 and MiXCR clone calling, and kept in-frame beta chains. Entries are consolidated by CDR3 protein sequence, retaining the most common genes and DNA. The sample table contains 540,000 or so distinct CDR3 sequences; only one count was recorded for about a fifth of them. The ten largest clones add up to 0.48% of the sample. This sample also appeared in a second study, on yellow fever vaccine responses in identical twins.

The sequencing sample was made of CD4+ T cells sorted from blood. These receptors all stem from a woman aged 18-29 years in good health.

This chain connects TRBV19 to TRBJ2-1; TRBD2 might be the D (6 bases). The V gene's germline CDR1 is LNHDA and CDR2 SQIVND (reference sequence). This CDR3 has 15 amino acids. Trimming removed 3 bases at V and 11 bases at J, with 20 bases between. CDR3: CASSIFQGPGGKQFF. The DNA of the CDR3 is TGTGCCAGTAGTATCTTTCAGGGCCCCGGGGGTAAGCAGTTCTTC.

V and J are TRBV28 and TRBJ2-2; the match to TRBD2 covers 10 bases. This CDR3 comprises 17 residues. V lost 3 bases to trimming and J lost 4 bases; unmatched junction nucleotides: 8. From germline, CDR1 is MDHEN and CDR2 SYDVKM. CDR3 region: CASSFGLAGVRTGELFF. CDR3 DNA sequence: TGTGCCAGCAGTTTTGGTCTAGCGGGAGTGCGCACCGGGGAGCTGTTTTTT.

The chain's CDR3 is CASSAGDSGYTF. DNA for the CDR3: TGTGCCAGCTCTGCGGGGGACTCTGGCTACACCTTC. The V and J genes are TRBV12-3 or TRBV12-4 and TRBJ1-2; tentative D call: TRBD1 (5 bases). V dropped 8 bases and J dropped 7 bases, with 14 bases sitting between them. The CDR3 covers 12 residues.

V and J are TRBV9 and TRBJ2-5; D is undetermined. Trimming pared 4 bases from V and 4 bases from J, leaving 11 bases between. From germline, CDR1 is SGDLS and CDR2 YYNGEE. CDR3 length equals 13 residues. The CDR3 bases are TGTGCCAGCAGCCCCCGGCCCGGAGAGACCCAGTACTTC. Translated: CASSPRPGETQYF. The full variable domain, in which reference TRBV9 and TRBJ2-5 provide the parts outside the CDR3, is DSGVTQTPKHLITATGQRVTLRCSPRSGDLSVYWYQQSLDQGLQFLIQYYNGEERAKGNILERFSAQQFPDLHSELNLSSLELGDSALYFCASSPRPGETQYFGPGTRLLVL.

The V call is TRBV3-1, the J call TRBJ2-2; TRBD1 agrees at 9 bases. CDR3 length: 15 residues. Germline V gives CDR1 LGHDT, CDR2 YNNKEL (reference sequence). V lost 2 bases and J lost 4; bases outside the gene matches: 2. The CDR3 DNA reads TGTGCCAGCAGCCAAATGACAGGGGGCACCGGGGAGCTGTTTTTT. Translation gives CASSQMTGGTGELFF.

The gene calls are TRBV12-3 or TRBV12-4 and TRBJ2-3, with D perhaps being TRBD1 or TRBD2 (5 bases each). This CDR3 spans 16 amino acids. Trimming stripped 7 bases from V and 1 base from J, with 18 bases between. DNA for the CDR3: TGTGCCAGCACCCCACTAATTGGGACGGGCACAGATACGCAGTATTTT. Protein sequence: CASTPLIGTGTDTQYF.

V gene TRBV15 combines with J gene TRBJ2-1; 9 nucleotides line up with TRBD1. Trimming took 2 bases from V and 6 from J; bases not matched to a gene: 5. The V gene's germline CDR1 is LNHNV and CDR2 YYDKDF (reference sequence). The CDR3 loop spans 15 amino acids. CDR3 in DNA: TGTGCCACCAGCAGACCGGGACAGGGCCTCAATGAGCAGTTCTTC. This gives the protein CATSRPGQGLNEQFF.

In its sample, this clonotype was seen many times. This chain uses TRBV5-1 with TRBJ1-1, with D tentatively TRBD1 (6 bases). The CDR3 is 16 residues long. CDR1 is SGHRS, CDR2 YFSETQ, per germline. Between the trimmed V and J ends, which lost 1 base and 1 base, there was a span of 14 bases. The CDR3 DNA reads TGCGCCAGCAGCTTGTCGTCGTACAGGGCGAACACTGAAGCTTTCTTT. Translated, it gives CASSLSSYRANTEAFF.